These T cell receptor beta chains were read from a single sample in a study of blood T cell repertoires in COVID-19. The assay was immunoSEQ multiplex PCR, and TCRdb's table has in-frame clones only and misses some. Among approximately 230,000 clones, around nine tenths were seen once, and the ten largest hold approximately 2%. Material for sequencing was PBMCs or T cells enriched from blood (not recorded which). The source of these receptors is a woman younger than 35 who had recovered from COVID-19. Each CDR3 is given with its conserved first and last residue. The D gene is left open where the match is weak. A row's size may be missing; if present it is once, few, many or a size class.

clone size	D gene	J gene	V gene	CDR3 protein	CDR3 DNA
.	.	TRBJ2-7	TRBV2	CASSVTLDSDEQYF	TGTGCCAGCAGTGTAACCCTCGACAGTGACGAGCAGTACTTC
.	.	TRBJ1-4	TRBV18	CASSLEALGNEKLFF	TGTGCCAGCTCACTAGAGGCCTTGGGTAATGAAAAACTGTTTTTT
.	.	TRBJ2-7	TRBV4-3	CASSQGGQLEQYF	TGCGCCAGCAGCCAAGGAGGGCAGCTGGAGCAGTACTTC
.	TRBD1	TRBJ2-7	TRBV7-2	CASSWGGQGGYEQYF	TGTGCCAGCAGCTGGGGGGGACAGGGCGGGTACGAGCAGTACTTC
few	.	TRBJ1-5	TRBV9	CASSVDTGNQPQHF	TGTGCCAGCAGCGTAGATACGGGGAATCAGCCCCAGCATTTT
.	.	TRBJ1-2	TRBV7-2	CASSLDSGADGYTF	TGTGCCAGCAGCTTAGATAGCGGGGCCGATGGCTACACCTTC
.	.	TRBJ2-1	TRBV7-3	CASSLTGHGGARYNEQFF	TGTGCCAGCAGCTTAACGGGCCACGGCGGGGCTCGCTATAATGAGCAGTTCTTC
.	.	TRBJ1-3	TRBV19	CASSMASGSSGNTIYF	TGTGCCAGTAGTATGGCAAGTGGCAGCTCTGGAAACACCATATATTTT
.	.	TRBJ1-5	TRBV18	CASSPLGGDKANQPQHF	TGTGCCAGCTCACCCCTTGGGGGGGACAAGGCCAATCAGCCCCAGCATTTT
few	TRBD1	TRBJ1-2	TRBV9	CASSVAGTGGYGYTF	TGTGCCAGCAGCGTAGCAGGGACAGGGGGATATGGCTACACCTTC
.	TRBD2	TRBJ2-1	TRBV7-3	CASSLGGGSGTYNEQFF	TGTGCCAGCAGCTTAGGTGGTGGTAGCGGGACCTACAATGAGCAGTTCTTC
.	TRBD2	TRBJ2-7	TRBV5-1	CASGPGGSFVLEQYF	TGCGCCAGCGGTCCGGGAGGATCTTTCGTCCTCGAGCAGTACTTC
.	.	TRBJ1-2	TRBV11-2	CASSLGASANYGYTF	TGTGCCAGCAGCTTAGGGGCATCGGCTAACTATGGCTACACCTTC
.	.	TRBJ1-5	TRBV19	CASRGGANQPQHF	TGTGCCAGTAGGGGAGGGGCCAATCAGCCCCAGCATTTT
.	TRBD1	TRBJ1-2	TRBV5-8	CASSPGQTFYYGYTF	TGTGCCAGCAGCCCGGGACAGACATTCTACTATGGCTACACCTTC
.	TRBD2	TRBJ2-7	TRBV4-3	CASSQLSGGQTYEQYF	TGCGCCAGCAGCCAACTTAGCGGGGGTCAGACCTACGAGCAGTACTTC
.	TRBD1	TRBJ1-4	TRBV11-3	CASSLGQWDSPNEKLFF	TGTGCCAGCAGCTTAGGGCAATGGGACAGTCCGAATGAAAAACTGTTTTTT